This T cell receptor beta chain comes out of a study of CD8 T cells in Susac syndrome. Random hexamers were used to reverse transcribe about 0.5 to 1 ug of RNA. The immunoSEQ assay covered 54 Vbeta and 13 Jbeta segments for CDR3. Via MiXCR, TCRdb re-called the immunoSEQ multiplex PCR reads, giving one row per CDR3 protein. Here the sample spans 130,000 or so distinct CDR3 sequences, approximately 89% being singletons. CDR1 is MNHEY, CDR2 SMNVEV, per germline (reference sequence). The germline V and J ends were trimmed by 3 bases and 7 bases, with 19 bases remaining between them. The CDR3 is 16 residues long.

Material: CD8+ T cells from PBMCs. The chain joins TRBV27 to TRBJ2-1; maybe TRBD2 (7 bases). The sequence was collected from a human donor with multiple sclerosis. CDR3 nucleotide sequence: TGTGCCAGCAGTTTTCTGGGGGGGACACCTAGGAATGAGCAGTTCTTC. Translation gives CASSFLGGTPRNEQFF.